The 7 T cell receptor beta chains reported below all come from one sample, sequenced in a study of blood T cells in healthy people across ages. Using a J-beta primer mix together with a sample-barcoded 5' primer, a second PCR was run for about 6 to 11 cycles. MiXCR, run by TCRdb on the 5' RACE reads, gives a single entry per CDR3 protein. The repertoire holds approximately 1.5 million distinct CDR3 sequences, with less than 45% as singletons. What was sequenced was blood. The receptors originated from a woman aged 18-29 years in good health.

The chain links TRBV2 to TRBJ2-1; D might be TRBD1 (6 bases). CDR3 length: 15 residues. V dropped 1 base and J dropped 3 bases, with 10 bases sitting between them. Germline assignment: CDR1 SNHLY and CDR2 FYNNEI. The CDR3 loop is CASSEGRGGYNEQFF. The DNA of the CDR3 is TGTGCCAGCAGTGAAGGCAGGGGTGGCTACAATGAGCAGTTCTTC.

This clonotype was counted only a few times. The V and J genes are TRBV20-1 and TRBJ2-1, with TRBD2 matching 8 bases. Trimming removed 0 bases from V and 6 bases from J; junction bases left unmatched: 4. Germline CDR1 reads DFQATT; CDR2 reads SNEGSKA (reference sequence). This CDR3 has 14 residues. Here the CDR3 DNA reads TGCAGTGCTAGAGATGGGACTAGTCTCAATGAGCAGTTCTTC. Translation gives CSARDGTSLNEQFF.

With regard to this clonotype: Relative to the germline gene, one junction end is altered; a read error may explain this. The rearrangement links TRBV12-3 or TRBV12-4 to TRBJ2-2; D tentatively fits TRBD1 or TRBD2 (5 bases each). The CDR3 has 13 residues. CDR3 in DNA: TGTGCCAGCAGACAAACGGGGACCGGGGAGCCGTTTTTT. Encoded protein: CASRQTGTGEPFF.

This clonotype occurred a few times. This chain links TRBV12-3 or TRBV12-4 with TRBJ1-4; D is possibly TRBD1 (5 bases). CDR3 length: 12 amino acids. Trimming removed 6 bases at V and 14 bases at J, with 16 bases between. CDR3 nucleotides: TGTGCCAGCAGCCTTAGTGGCGGGGACCTGTTTTTT. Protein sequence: CASSLSGGDLFF.

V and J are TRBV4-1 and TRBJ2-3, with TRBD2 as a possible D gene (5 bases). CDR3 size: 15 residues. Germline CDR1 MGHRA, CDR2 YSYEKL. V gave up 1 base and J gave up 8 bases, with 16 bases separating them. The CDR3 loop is CASSQGSPGIATQYF. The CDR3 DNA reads TGCGCCAGCAGCCAAGGGTCGCCGGGGATTGCTACGCAGTATTTT.

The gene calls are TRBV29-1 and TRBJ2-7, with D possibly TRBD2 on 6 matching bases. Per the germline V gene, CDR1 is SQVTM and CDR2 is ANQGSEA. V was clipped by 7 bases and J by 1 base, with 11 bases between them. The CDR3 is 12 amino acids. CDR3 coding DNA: TGCAGCGCCGGGACTCAGTCCTACGAGCAGTACTTC. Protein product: CSAGTQSYEQYF.

CDR3 protein: CASSQEWVTYEQYF. The CDR3 DNA is TGTGCCAGCAGCCAAGAGTGGGTAACCTACGAGCAGTACTTC. The rearrangement joins TRBV3-1 to TRBJ2-7; D unresolved. V lost 0 bases and J lost 2, with 8 bases in between. Germline assignment: CDR1 LGHDT and CDR2 YNNKEL (reference sequence). The CDR3 is 14 amino acids.